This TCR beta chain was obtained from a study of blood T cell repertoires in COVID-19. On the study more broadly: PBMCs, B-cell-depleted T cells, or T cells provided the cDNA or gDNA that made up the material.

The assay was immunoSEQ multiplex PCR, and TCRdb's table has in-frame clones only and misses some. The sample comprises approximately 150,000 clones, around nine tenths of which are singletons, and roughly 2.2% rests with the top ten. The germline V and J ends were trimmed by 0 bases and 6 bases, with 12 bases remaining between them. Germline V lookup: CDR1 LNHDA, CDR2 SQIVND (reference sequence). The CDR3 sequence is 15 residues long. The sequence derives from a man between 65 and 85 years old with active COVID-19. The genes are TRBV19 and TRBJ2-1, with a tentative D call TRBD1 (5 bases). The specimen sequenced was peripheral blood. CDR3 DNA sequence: TGTGCCAGTAGTATAGATGGTGGTAGGGGCAATGAGCAGTTCTTC. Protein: CASSIDGGRGNEQFF.